Each of the 9 T cell receptor beta chains below was sequenced from the same sample in a study of T cells after yellow fever vaccination. MiXCR, applied by TCRdb to the 5' RACE reads, yields one record per CDR3 protein. The table lists 450,000 to 550,000 distinct CDR3 sequences, 19% of them singletons, with 14% in the top ten. Sequencing used PBMCs, obtained 15 days after the yellow fever booster vaccination. The receptors shown here come from a man younger than 40 who received the YFV17D yellow fever vaccine.

The chain is built from TRBV20-1 and TRBJ2-3, with D perhaps being TRBD1 or TRBD2 (5 bases each). The germline V gene encodes CDR1 DFQATT and CDR2 SNEGSKA (reference sequence). The CDR3 covers 11 residues. Trimming took off 5 bases at V and 7 bases at J, with 10 bases between the two ends. CDR3 in amino acids: CSAFRDHTQYF. DNA for the CDR3: TGCAGTGCTTTCCGGGACCATACGCAGTATTTT.

This clonotype was counted between two and nine times. The gene calls are TRBV5-1 and TRBJ2-3, with 11 bases lining up with TRBD2. Unmatched junction bases numbered 4, after V lost 6 bases and J lost 4 bases. The germline V gene encodes CDR1 SGHRS and CDR2 YFSETQ. This CDR3 is built from 14 residues. The CDR3 coding sequence is TGCGCCAGCACCGTAGCGGGAGGGTCAGATACGCAGTATTTT. Protein product: CASTVAGGSDTQYF.

The rearrangement links TRBV18 to TRBJ2-5, with a tentative D call TRBD1 (5 bases). From germline, CDR1 is KGHSH and CDR2 LQKENI. V was clipped by 2 bases and J by 6 bases, with 16 bases between them. This CDR3 spans 15 amino acids. The CDR3, as DNA: TGTGCCAGCTCACCAGCGACAGACTTCGGAAAGACCCAGTACTTC. It is translated as CASSPATDFGKTQYF.

The chain combines TRBV6-2 or TRBV6-3 with TRBJ2-1, with unresolved D. Germline CDR1 and CDR2: MNHEY and SVGEGT. CDR3 length: 13 residues. The ends were cut back, 7 bases at V and 5 bases at J, with 12 bases in the middle. CDR3 nucleotides: TGTGCCAGCAAATCGGGTACCCACAATGAGCAGTTCTTC. This gives the protein CASKSGTHNEQFF.

The chain has TRBV20-1 and TRBJ2-1, with a weak D call TRBD2 (6 bases). CDR3 length equals 14 residues. V lost 4 bases to trimming and J lost 5 bases, with 15 bases between them. Germline assignment: CDR1 DFQATT and CDR2 SNEGSKA (reference sequence). CDR3 residues: CSATGLRRDNEQFF. In nucleotides, the CDR3 is TGCAGTGCTACGGGACTCAGGCGGGACAATGAGCAGTTCTTC.

The chain joins TRBV20-1 to TRBJ2-3; 7 bases map to TRBD2. In germline, CDR1 is DFQATT, CDR2 SNEGSKA (reference sequence). Unmatched junction bases numbered 13, after V lost 0 bases and J lost 1 base. CDR3 size: 18 residues. The CDR3 spells CSARDWLAGPRGTDTQYF. The CDR3 DNA reads TGCAGTGCTAGAGATTGGTTAGCGGGCCCTAGGGGCACAGATACGCAGTATTTT.

This clonotype occurred a few times. The chain carries TRBV5-1 and TRBJ2-2; TRBD1 matches 7 bases. This CDR3 is 16 amino acids long. Germline trimming cut 4 bases from V and 0 bases from J; bases unmatched to any gene: 6. Germline V gives CDR1 SGHRS, CDR2 YFSETQ. CDR3 loop: CASSLLTGTNTGELFF. The CDR3, as DNA: TGCGCCAGCAGCCTATTGACAGGGACGAACACCGGGGAGCTGTTTTTT.

Only a few counts were recorded for this clonotype. V is TRBV12-3 or TRBV12-4 and J is TRBJ2-5, with 11 bases lining up with TRBD1. With 6 bases clipped from V and 5 bases from J, the junction kept 5 bases outside the gene matches. This CDR3 is 14 amino acids long. The CDR3 reads CASSSDRGLETQYF. CDR3 nucleotides: TGTGCCAGCAGCTCGGACAGGGGGCTTGAGACCCAGTACTTC.

The chain couples TRBV7-3 to TRBJ2-3; D unresolved. Germline V gene lookup returns CDR1 SGHTA and CDR2 FQGTGA. V shed 1 base and J shed 4 bases, with 12 bases lying between them. The CDR3 extends over 15 amino acids. DNA of the CDR3: TGTGCCAGCAGCTTAATGAGTCGAGTTGCAGATACGCAGTATTTT. Protein sequence: CASSLMSRVADTQYF.